Listed here is a single T cell receptor beta chain. With a much larger clone just one base away, this may be a read error. This sample was included in a study of blood T cells in healthy people across ages. Primers used in a second PCR of about 7 to 12 cycles were a sample-barcoded 5' primer and a J-beta primer mix. TCRdb re-called the 5' RACE reads with MiXCR, one entry per CDR3 protein. Found here are hundreds of thousands of distinct CDR3 sequences, roughly half of them singletons; the top ten hold approximately 12%. Losses at the gene ends were 3 bases for V and 8 bases for J; bases not matched to a gene: 10. Germline V gives CDR1 SGHTA, CDR2 FQGNSA. CDR3 length: 16 residues.

Sequences were obtained from blood. This clonotype was sampled from a woman of 80 years or more in good health. The V call is TRBV7-2, the J call TRBJ2-3; 11 bases are a match to TRBD2. In DNA form, the CDR3 reads TGTGCCAGCAGCTTTTCCAGGACTAGCGGGCGTGGTACGCAGTATTTT. Encoded protein: CASSFSRTSGRGTQYF.